This section outlines one T cell receptor (beta chain) sequence together with its context. Its antigen is undetermined. This sample was taken from a study of Graves' ophthalmopathy and Graves' hyperthyroidism. Study-wide findings and caveats: Blood also held most thyroid clonotypes expanded above 0.001 frequency.

The CDR3 consists of 13 residues. Germline CDR1 reads SGHAT; CDR2 reads FQDESV (reference sequence). V shed 6 bases, J shed 6 bases, and the junction held 3 bases outside the gene matches. Amplification from RNA transcripts yielded the TCR beta CDR3 regions. HTBI primers were employed in first-round RT-PCR, then a second-round multiplex PCR followed. In TCRdb, the multiplex PCR reads were re-called with MiXCR into one record per CDR3 protein. The sample has approximately 380,000 distinct CDR3 sequences, roughly 21% seen once. Sample: peripheral blood. This clonotype originated in a woman aged 18-30 years with stable Graves' hyperthyroidism. The chain joins TRBV11-1 to TRBJ2-4; TRBD1 aligns across 9 bases. The CDR3 DNA is TGTGCCAGCAGAGGACAGGGGTTAAACATTCAGTACTTC. It specifies CASRGQGLNIQYF.